These 17 T cell receptor beta chains originate from one sample sequenced in a study of blood T cell repertoires in COVID-19. Only in-frame clones appear in the TCRdb table, and some are missing; sequencing was by immunoSEQ multiplex PCR. The sample gives 48,000 or so clones, approximately 84% of which show up once; about 2.8% is in the top ten. Sequencing was carried out using peripheral blood. Receptor source: a woman aged 80 or over with COVID-19, enrolled during active disease.

This chain joins TRBV5-1 and TRBJ1-3; 7 bases map to TRBD1. Germline V lookup: CDR1 SGHRS, CDR2 YFSETQ. The CDR3 has 17 amino acids. V shed 0 bases, J shed 3 bases, and the junction held 9 bases outside the gene matches. CDR3 region: CASSLGTGIAGGNTIYF. The DNA for the CDR3 is TGCGCCAGCAGCTTGGGGACAGGTATAGCCGGTGGAAACACCATATATTTT. Filled out from reference TRBV5-1 and TRBJ1-3, the complete variable domain reads KAGVTQTPRYLIKTRGQQVTLSCSPISGHRSVSWYQQTPGQGLQFLFEYFSETQRNKGNFPGRFSGRQFSNSRSEMNVSTLELGDSALYLCASSLGTGIAGGNTIYFGEGSWLTVV.

The rearrangement uses TRBV28 and TRBJ2-7; 7 bases fit TRBD1. This CDR3 has 14 amino acids. V lost 6 bases, J lost 6 bases, and 11 bases stayed unmatched. Germline V gene lookup returns CDR1 MDHEN and CDR2 SYDVKM. The CDR3 sequence: CASRTRQGRGEQYF. In nucleotides, the CDR3 is TGTGCCAGCAGAACCCGACAGGGAAGGGGCGAGCAGTACTTC.

This chain uses TRBV7-2 with TRBJ2-7; TRBD1 matches 7 bases. This CDR3 contains 14 residues. The trim removed 5 bases at V and 6 bases at J, leaving 10 bases unmatched. Germline V gene sequence: CDR1 SGHTA, CDR2 FQGNSA. CDR3 residues: CASSTMAGGAEQYF. The CDR3 bases are TGTGCCAGCAGCACAATGGCAGGGGGAGCCGAGCAGTACTTC. Looking up the rest from reference TRBV7-2 and TRBJ2-7 gives the full variable domain: GAGVSQSPSNKVTEKGKDVELRCDPISGHTALYWYRQSLGQGLEFLIYFQGNSAPDKSGLPSDRFSAERTGGSVSTLTIQRTQQEDSAVYLCASSTMAGGAEQYFGPGTRLTVT.

V and J are TRBV3-1 (or the pseudogene TRBV3-2) and TRBJ1-2, with 8 nucleotides matching TRBD1. CDR3 size: 15 residues. The germline V gene encodes CDR1 LGHDT and CDR2 YNNKEL (reference sequence). V lost 2 bases and J lost 6; bases outside the gene matches: 8. CDR3 sequence (DNA): TGTGCCAGCAGCCAACAACGACAGGGGAGTAATGGCTACACCTTC. This codes for CASSQQRQGSNGYTF.

Here the CDR3 reads CASSGTGDTEAFF. CDR3 bases: TGCGCCAGCAGCGGGACAGGGGACACTGAAGCTTTCTTT. V usage is TRBV5-1 and J usage is TRBJ1-1; 10 bases line up with TRBD1. The length of the CDR3 is 13 residues. Germline trimming cut 4 bases from V and 3 bases from J; bases unmatched to any gene: 0. CDR1 and CDR2 (germline): SGHRS, YFSETQ.

This chain joins TRBV7-2 and TRBJ2-5; possibly TRBD1 for D (6 bases). Germline CDR1 reads SGHTA; CDR2 reads FQGNSA. The CDR3 is 15 residues long. Trimming took 1 base from V and 5 from J, leaving 14 bases between them. The CDR3 nucleotides are TGTGCCAGCAGCTTAGTCGTTTCAAGGGGGGAGACCCAGTACTTC. This encodes CASSLVVSRGETQYF.

The gene calls are TRBV6-5 and TRBJ1-4; 7 positions agree with TRBD1. V was clipped by 5 bases and J by 4 bases; unmatched bases: 7. CDR3 length: 15 amino acids. Germline V gives CDR1 MNHEY, CDR2 SVGAGI. CDR3 DNA sequence: TGTGCCAGCAGTCCAAGGGGGCCCAATAATGAAAAACTGTTTTTT. Translation gives CASSPRGPNNEKLFF.

The chain carries TRBV30 and TRBJ1-1; unclear D gene. Germline V lookup: CDR1 GTSNPN, CDR2 SVGIG (reference sequence). This CDR3 is built from 13 residues. V gave up 2 bases and J gave up 2 bases, with 9 bases separating them. The DNA of the CDR3 is TGTGCCTGGAGTATGGGAGACAACACTGAAGCTTTCTTT. This sequence encodes CAWSMGDNTEAFF.

V and J are TRBV27 and TRBJ2-3, with 9 bases aligning to TRBD1. Germline loops: CDR1 MNHEY, CDR2 SMNVEV (reference sequence). This CDR3 region has 15 residues. V trimming: 5 bases; J trimming: 2 bases; junction bases outside the gene matches: 5. The CDR3 DNA is TGTGCCAGCAGTGCCCGGGACAGGGTCACAGATACGCAGTATTTT. This translates into CASSARDRVTDTQYF.

V gene TRBV5-4 combines with J gene TRBJ2-3, with 11 bases that match TRBD2. Per the germline V gene, CDR1 is SGHNT and CDR2 is YYREEE (reference sequence). This CDR3 region has 16 residues. Unmatched junction bases numbered 3, after V lost 3 bases and J lost 0 bases. The CDR3 DNA reads as TGTGCCAGCAGCTACCGGACTAGCGGGAGCACAGATACGCAGTATTTT. Translated: CASSYRTSGSTDTQYF.

The chain is built from TRBV5-4 and TRBJ1-5; 8 nucleotides line up with TRBD1. Germline assignment: CDR1 SGHNT and CDR2 YYREEE (reference sequence). The CDR3 is made up of 13 amino acids. V shed 4 bases, J shed 7 bases, and the junction held 4 bases outside the gene matches. CDR3 protein: CASSRDRWQPQHF. DNA for the CDR3: TGTGCCAGCAGCCGGGACAGGTGGCAGCCCCAGCATTTT. Combining the CDR3 with reference TRBV5-4 and TRBJ1-5 gives the whole variable domain ETGVTQSPTHLIKTRGQQVTLRCSSQSGHNTVSWYQQALGQGPQFIFQYYREEENGRGNFPPRFSGLQFPNYSSELNVNALELDDSALYLCASSRDRWQPQHFGDGTRLSIL.

The rearrangement joins TRBV18 to TRBJ1-2, with D maybe TRBD1 (5 bases). CDR1 is KGHSH, CDR2 LQKENI, per germline. The CDR3 totals 15 residues. Trimming took 3 bases from V and 4 from J, leaving 15 bases between them. The CDR3 DNA reads TGTGCCAGCTCACCTTCCAGGGATTCGGGCTATGGCTACACCTTC. This codes for CASSPSRDSGYGYTF.

The V and J genes are TRBV9 and TRBJ2-1; 9 bases map to TRBD1. The CDR3 runs 15 residues. V shed 4 bases and J 2 bases; nucleotides not matched to a gene: 4. Looked up from germline, CDR1 is SGDLS and CDR2 is YYNGEE. This chain's CDR3 is CASSPGTGTYNEQFF. The CDR3 DNA reads TGTGCCAGCAGCCCCGGGACAGGGACCTACAATGAGCAGTTCTTC.

The V gene is TRBV10-1, the J gene TRBJ2-1, with a tentative D call TRBD1 (6 bases). Looked up from germline, CDR1 is WNHNN and CDR2 is SYGVQD (reference sequence). There are 14 residues in the CDR3. Trimming cost V 3 bases and J 3 bases, with 9 bases left between them. The CDR3 DNA is TGCGCCAGCAGTGATAGGGGACACTACAATGAGCAGTTCTTC. This sequence encodes CASSDRGHYNEQFF.

J is TRBJ2-5 and V is TRBV28; no reliable D call. Per germline, CDR1 MDHEN and CDR2 SYDVKM. Trimming shortened V by 6 bases and J by 4 bases, and 12 bases separated the two germline ends. The CDR3 has 13 residues. This CDR3 is CASRTANLETQYF. The CDR3, as DNA: TGTGCCAGCAGAACAGCCAACTTAGAGACCCAGTACTTC.

The V call is TRBV5-4, the J call TRBJ2-1, with 9 nucleotides matching TRBD1. Germline assignment: CDR1 SGHNT and CDR2 YYREEE (reference sequence). V gave up 5 bases and J gave up 9 bases; unmatched junction bases: 9. The CDR3 is 14 residues long. The CDR3 sequence is CASRGTGNSGEQFF. As DNA, the CDR3 is TGTGCCAGCAGGGGGACAGGGAATTCGGGTGAGCAGTTCTTC.

The J gene is TRBJ1-2, the V gene TRBV5-8, with 8 bases that match TRBD1. The CDR3 loop spans 16 amino acids. The germline V gene has CDR1 SGHTS and CDR2 YDEGEE. The V and J ends lost 4 bases and 7 bases, in that order; junction bases with no gene match: 15. The CDR3 DNA sequence: TGTGCCAGCAGCGACCCCGGGACAGGCCTTAGGGGTGGCTACACCTTC. As protein: CASSDPGTGLRGGYTF.